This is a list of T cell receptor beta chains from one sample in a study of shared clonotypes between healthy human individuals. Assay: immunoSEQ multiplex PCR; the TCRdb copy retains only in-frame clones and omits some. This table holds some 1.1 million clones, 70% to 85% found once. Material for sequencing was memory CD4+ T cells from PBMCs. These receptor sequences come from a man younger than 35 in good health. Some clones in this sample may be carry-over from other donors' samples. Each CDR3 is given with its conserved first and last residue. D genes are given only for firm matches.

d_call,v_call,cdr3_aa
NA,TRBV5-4,CASSSWGDRNQPQHF
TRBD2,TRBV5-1,CASSSSGGNEQFF
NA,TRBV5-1,CASSLRGLNGLDGETQYF
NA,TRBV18,CASSPQGGSYEQYF
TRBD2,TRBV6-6,CASSVAGSSYNEQFF
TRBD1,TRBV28,CASNEIVGQGAFF
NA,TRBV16,CASSIMGGNQPQHF
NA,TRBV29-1,CSVSAVAKNIQYF
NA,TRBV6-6,CASSLLLAPDTQYF
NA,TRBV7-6,CASSLAYPDSSYNEQFF
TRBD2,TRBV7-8,CASSLGGRARFEQYF
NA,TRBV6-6,CASAAGDNQPQHF
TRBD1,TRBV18,CASSPQGAGQPQHF
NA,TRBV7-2,CASSSLYQPQHF
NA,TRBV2,CASTFINYEQYF
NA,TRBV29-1,CSVVGVAENGYTF
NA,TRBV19,CASSTREKLFF
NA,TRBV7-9,CASSLAALQYF
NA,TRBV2,CASRGGRTGSYEQYF
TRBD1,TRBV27,CASTTDRGSGYTF
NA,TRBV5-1,CASTEGQNTEAFF
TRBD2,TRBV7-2,CASSKGLAGGWDEQFF
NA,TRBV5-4,CASSLGRGNEKLFF
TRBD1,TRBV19,CASSITGGTEAFF
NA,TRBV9,CASSVAPLPGDTQYF
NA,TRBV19,CASSITGGLSADEQYF
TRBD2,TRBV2,CASSTGTSGRMYF
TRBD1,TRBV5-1,CASSLQGSDTQYF
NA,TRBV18,CASSPPSRDEQYF
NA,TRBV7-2,CASSLQLNQPQHF
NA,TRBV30,CAWRGKGRGYGYTF